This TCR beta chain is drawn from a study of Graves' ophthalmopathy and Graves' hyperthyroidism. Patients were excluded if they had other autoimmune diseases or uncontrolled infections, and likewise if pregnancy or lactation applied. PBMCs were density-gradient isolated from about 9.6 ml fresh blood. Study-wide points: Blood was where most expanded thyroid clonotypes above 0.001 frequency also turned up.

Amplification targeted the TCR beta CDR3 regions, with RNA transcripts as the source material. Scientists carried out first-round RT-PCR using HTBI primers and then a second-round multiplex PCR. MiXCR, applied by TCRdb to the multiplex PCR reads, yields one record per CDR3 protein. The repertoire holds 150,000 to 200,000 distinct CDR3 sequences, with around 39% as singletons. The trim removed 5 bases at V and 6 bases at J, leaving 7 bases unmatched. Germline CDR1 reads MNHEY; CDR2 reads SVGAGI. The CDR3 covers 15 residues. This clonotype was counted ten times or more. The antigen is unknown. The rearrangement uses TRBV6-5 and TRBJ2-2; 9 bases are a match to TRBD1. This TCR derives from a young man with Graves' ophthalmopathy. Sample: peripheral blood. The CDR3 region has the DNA TGTGCCAGCAGTCCCCGGGACAGGGTTCCCGGGGAGCTGTTTTTT. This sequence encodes CASSPRDRVPGELFF.